A single T cell receptor beta chain is shown here with its context. Libraries were prepared by immunoSEQ multiplex PCR; TCRdb keeps only in-frame clonotypes and omits some of them. This sample has approximately 15,000 clones, with 60% to 75% found just once. Time point meaning: after neoadjuvant nivolumab, at surgical resection. Stage II-IVA oral cavity squamous cell carcinoma was new and untreated by systemic or radiation therapy. The patients had HPV-negative, locally advanced oral cavity squamous cell carcinoma. This CDR3 comprises 12 residues. V was shortened by 1 base and J by 7 bases, with 7 bases between the two germline ends. Germline V lookup: CDR1 SGHAT, CDR2 FQNNGV. This entry belongs to a study of neoadjuvant anti-PD-1 for oral cavity cancer. Study background: Patients without progression received a fourth nivolumab dose around day 43, then surgical resection on days 50-56.

This material consisted of PBMCs, taken after nivolumab (anti-PD-1) treatment. The genes are TRBV11-2 and TRBJ1-1, with D unresolved. This TCR came from a person between 40 and 79 years old with oral cavity squamous cell carcinoma. The CDR3 sequence is CASSLGVGEAFF. CDR3 DNA: TGTGCCAGCAGCTTAGGGGTCGGTGAAGCTTTCTTT. Together with reference TRBV11-2 and TRBJ1-1, the CDR3 gives the full variable domain: EAGVAQSPRYKIIEKRQSVAFWCNPISGHATLYWYQQILGQGPKLLIQFQNNGVVDDSQLPKDRFSAERLKGVDSTLKIQPAKLEDSAVYLCASSLGVGEAFFGQGTRLTVV.